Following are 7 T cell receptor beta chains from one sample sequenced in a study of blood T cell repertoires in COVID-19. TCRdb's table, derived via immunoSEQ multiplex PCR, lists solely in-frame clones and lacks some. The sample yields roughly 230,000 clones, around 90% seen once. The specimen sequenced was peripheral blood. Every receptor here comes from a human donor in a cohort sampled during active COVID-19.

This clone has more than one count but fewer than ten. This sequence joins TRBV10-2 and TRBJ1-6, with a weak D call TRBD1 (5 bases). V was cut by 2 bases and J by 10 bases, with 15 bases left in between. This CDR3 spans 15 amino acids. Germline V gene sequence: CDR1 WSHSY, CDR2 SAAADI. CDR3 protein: CASSESAGSGSPLHF. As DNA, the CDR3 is TGCGCCAGCAGTGAGAGCGCAGGATCAGGGTCACCCCTCCACTTT.

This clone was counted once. The CDR3 DNA follows: TGTGCCAGCAGTTACTCGTCTAGCGGGAGTACCGGGGAGCTGTTTTTT. It codes for CASSYSSSGSTGELFF. This chain uses TRBV6-5 with TRBJ2-2, with 10 bases lining up with TRBD2. Germline V CDR1 and CDR2: MNHEY, SVGAGI. The CDR3 sequence is 16 residues long. Germline trimming cut 0 bases from V and 5 bases from J; bases unmatched to any gene: 3.

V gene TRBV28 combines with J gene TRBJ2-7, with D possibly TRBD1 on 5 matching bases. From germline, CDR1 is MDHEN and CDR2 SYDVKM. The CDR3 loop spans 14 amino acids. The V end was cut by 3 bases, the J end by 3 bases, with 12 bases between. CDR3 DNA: TGTGCCAGCAGTTTCGTCCAGGGCGGCTACGAGCAGTACTTC. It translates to CASSFVQGGYEQYF. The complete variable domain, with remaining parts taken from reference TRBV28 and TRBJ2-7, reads DVKVTQSSRYLVKRTGEKVFLECVQDMDHENMFWYRQDPGLGLRLIYFSYDVKMKEKGDIPEGYSVSREKKERFSLILESASTNQTSMYLCASSFVQGGYEQYFGPGTRLTVT.

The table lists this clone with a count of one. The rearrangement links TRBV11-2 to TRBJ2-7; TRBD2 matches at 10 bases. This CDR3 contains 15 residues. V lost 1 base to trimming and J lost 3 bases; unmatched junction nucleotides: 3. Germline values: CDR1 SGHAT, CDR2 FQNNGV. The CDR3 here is CASSLASSGSYEQYF. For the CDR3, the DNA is TGTGCCAGCAGCTTAGCCTCTAGCGGGAGCTACGAGCAGTACTTC.

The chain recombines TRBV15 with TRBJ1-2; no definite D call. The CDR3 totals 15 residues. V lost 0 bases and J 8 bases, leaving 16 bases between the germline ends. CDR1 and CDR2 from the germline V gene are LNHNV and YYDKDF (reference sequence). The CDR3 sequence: CATSRDMWAGYGYTF. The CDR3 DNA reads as TGTGCCACCAGCAGAGACATGTGGGCAGGCTACGGCTACACCTTC.

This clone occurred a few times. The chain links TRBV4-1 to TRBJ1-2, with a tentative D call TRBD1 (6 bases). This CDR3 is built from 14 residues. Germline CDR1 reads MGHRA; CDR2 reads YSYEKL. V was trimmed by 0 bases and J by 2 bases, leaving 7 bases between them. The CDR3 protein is CASSQDTGNYGYTF. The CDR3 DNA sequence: TGCGCCAGCAGCCAAGACACAGGGAACTATGGCTACACCTTC.

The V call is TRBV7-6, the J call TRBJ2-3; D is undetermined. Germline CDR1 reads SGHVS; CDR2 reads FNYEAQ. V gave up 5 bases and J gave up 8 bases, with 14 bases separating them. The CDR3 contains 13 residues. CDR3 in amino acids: CASSIGIDSTQYF. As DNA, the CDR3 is TGTGCCAGCAGCATAGGAATAGACTCTACGCAGTATTTT. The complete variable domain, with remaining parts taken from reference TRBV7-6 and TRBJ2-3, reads GAGVSQSPRYKVTKRGQDVALRCDPISGHVSLYWYRQALGQGPEFLTYFNYEAQQDKSGLPNDRFSAERPEGSISTLTIQRTEQRDSAMYRCASSIGIDSTQYFGPGTRLTVL.